This is a list of T cell receptor beta chains from one sample in a study of long-term antiretroviral therapy in people with HIV. TCRdb's copy holds only in-frame clones and misses some; the assay was immunoSEQ multiplex PCR. This sample carries about 33,000 clones, around 96% of them seen once, and the ten largest clones take over 2%. Source: unsorted PBMCs, taken 6.5 to 6.6 years after starting antiretroviral therapy. These receptors were collected from a man aged 25 to 40 with HIV. CDR3s include the opening cysteine and the closing phenylalanine or tryptophan. A D gene is named only where the DNA matches it firmly. Clone size is given for some rows only: seen once, a few or many times, or a class if the clone is expanded.

J | V | D | size | DNA | CDR3
TRBJ1-1 | TRBV6-1 | - | - | TGTGCCAGCAAAGTTGGATGGAACACTGAAGCTTTCTTT | CASKVGWNTEAFF
TRBJ1-1 | TRBV5-4 | TRBD1 | - | TGTGCCAGCAGCAGGACGACAGGGGGAACTGAAGCTTTCTTT | CASSRTTGGTEAFF
TRBJ1-2 | TRBV7-9 | - | - | TGTGCCAGCAGCTTAGGAGGGGCGCAGGACTATGGCTACACCTTC | CASSLGGAQDYGYTF
TRBJ1-2 | TRBV19 | - | - | TGTGCCAGTAGTATATGGTCAGGGACTAACTATGGCTACACCTTC | CASSIWSGTNYGYTF
TRBJ2-7 | TRBV19 | TRBD1 | - | TGTGCCAGTAGTATCTACCGGGGACAGGGGTACGAGCAGTACTTC | CASSIYRGQGYEQYF
TRBJ2-1 | TRBV6-6 | TRBD2 | - | TGTGCCAGCACCGACTTAGCGGGAGGATCCAATGAGCAGTTCTTC | CASTDLAGGSNEQFF
TRBJ2-1 | TRBV6-1 | TRBD2 | - | TGTGCCAGCAGTACTAGCGTCGTGCAGTTCTTC | CASSTSVVQFF
TRBJ2-1 | TRBV10-3 | - | - | TGTGCCACCCAGACTAGTTTAGGGAGCTCCTACAATGAGCAGTTCTTC | CATQTSLGSSYNEQFF
TRBJ2-3 | TRBV6-1 | - | - | TGTGCCAGCTCCCGGGAGATGTTCACAGATACGCAGTATTTT | CASSREMFTDTQYF
TRBJ2-7 | TRBV30 | TRBD2 | - | TGTGCCTGGGATCCGGGACTAGCGGGAGATGTCTACGAGCAGTACTTC | CAWDPGLAGDVYEQYF
TRBJ1-3 | TRBV6-1 | TRBD1 | - | TGTGCCAGCAGTGAAGACAGGGGGATAGGAAACACCATATATTTT | CASSEDRGIGNTIYF
TRBJ2-2 | TRBV7-8 | - | - | TGTGCCAGCAGCCCTAGGAGGGGGGAGCTGTTTTTT | CASSPRRGELFF
TRBJ2-1 | TRBV19 | - | once | TGTGCCAGTAGTATAGACTCCTCCGCCCGTGAGCAGTTCTTC | CASSIDSSAREQFF
TRBJ1-2 | TRBV19 | - | - | TGTGCCGGACCGGGGGGGGATGGCTACACCTTC | CAGPGGDGYTF
TRBJ2-7 | TRBV7-2 | TRBD1 | - | TGTGCCAGCAGCGGGGACAGCTACGAGCAGTACTTC | CASSGDSYEQYF
TRBJ2-5 | TRBV9 | TRBD2 | - | TGTGCCAGCAGCGGGACTAGCGGGCAAGAGACCCAGTACTTC | CASSGTSGQETQYF
TRBJ1-1 | TRBV11-2 | - | - | TGTGCCAGCAGCTCGCCCGGTACAGCGAACACTGAAGCTTTCTTT | CASSSPGTANTEAFF
TRBJ1-1 | TRBV12-5 | TRBD1 | - | TGTGCTAGTGGGTCTACGACAGGGTCGGACACTGAAGCTTTCTTT | CASGSTTGSDTEAFF
TRBJ1-4 | TRBV4-3 | - | - | TGCGCCAGCAGCATTAATTTGGGAAGTAATGAAAAACTGTTTTTT | CASSINLGSNEKLFF
TRBJ1-6 | TRBV7-6 | TRBD1 | - | TGTGCCAGCAGCTTAGGCAGGGGGCCGACCTATAATTCACCCCTCCACTTT | CASSLGRGPTYNSPLHF
TRBJ1-1 | TRBV25-1 | - | - | TGTGCCAGCAGTGAACAGGGGCATGCCACTGAAGCTTTCTTT | CASSEQGHATEAFF
TRBJ1-1 | TRBV27 | TRBD1 | - | TGTGCCAGCAGACCGGGACAGGGGTCCACTGAAGCTTTCTTT | CASRPGQGSTEAFF
TRBJ2-2 | TRBV6-5 | - | - | TGTGCTAGCAGTTTCGCGGGCAACACCGGGGAGCTGTTTTTT | CASSFAGNTGELFF
TRBJ2-4 | TRBV29-1 | TRBD2 | - | TGCAGCGTTTCTGAGCGGGAGGGCCGCAACATTCAGTACTTC | CSVSEREGRNIQYF
TRBJ2-4 | TRBV12-5 | - | - | TGTGCTAGTCGGCAGGGAGAAAACATTCAGTACTTC | CASRQGENIQYF
TRBJ2-3 | TRBV9 | TRBD2 | once | TGTGCCAGCAGCGTGAGTAGCGGGGGAGGAGCAGATACGCAGTATTTT | CASSVSSGGGADTQYF
TRBJ2-6 | TRBV5-1 | TRBD2 | - | TGCGCCAGCAGCTTGGCGCGGGGGGTCTCTGGGGCCAACGTCCTGACTTTC | CASSLARGVSGANVLTF
TRBJ1-1 | TRBV19 | - | - | TGTGCCAGTAGTATAGACCTAAGGACTGAAGCTTTCTTT | CASSIDLRTEAFF
TRBJ2-5 | TRBV19 | TRBD1 | - | TGTGCCAGTAGTGCGCGTTCGACAGGGAGAGTTGCCGAGACCCAGTACTTC | CASSARSTGRVAETQYF
TRBJ1-2 | TRBV28 | - | - | TGTGCCAGCAGCAGGAAAGCTAACTATGGCTACACCTTC | CASSRKANYGYTF
TRBJ2-7 | TRBV6-5 | - | - | TGTGCCAGCAGTACACTCAATCAACCCTACGAGCAGTACTTC | CASSTLNQPYEQYF
TRBJ2-7 | TRBV7-8 | TRBD2 | - | TGTGCCAGCAGCCTCCCTATTGTAGACAGGACTAGCGGTTCCTACGAGCAGTACTTC | CASSLPIVDRTSGSYEQYF
TRBJ1-6 | TRBV13 | - | - | TGTGCCAGCAGCTCATCACGAACTAGCACCCTCCACTTT | CASSSSRTSTLHF
TRBJ2-1 | TRBV6-5 | - | - | TGTGCCAGCAGTTACTCGATTTCCGATGAGCAGTTCTTC | CASSYSISDEQFF
TRBJ2-7 | TRBV7-9 | - | - | TGTGCCAGCAGCCGCCAGAGGTGGGCTGGCGAGCAGTACTTC | CASSRQRWAGEQYF